This T cell receptor (beta chain) was found in a study of cytomegalovirus exposure and HLA in healthy donors. CDR1 is MDHEN, CDR2 SYDVKM, per germline. CDR3 length: 13 amino acids. Losses at the gene ends were 4 bases for V and 6 bases for J; bases not matched to a gene: 5. In the PCR, 60 Vbeta and 13 Jbeta primers were used. TCRdb's table, derived via immunoSEQ multiplex PCR, lists solely in-frame clones and lacks some. The table shows about 100,000 clones, with around 75% occurring only once. A note on this clone: Its antigen remains unidentified.

Study observations and caveats: Altogether, more than 150 TCR beta chains were recorded as cytomegalovirus-associated.

Donors had nominal health at sampling but likely had unrecorded immune exposures. The sequence was obtained from a woman under 30 in good health and CMV-seropositive. Input material: PBMCs. The V and J genes are TRBV28 and TRBJ1-1, with 7 positions matching TRBD1. The CDR3 spells CASSSRQGPEAFF. CDR3 bases: TGTGCCAGCAGTTCACGACAGGGCCCTGAAGCTTTCTTT.